This TCR beta chain comes out of a study of blood T cell repertoires in COVID-19. At the level of the study: The cDNA or gDNA used as material had been derived from T cells, B-cell-depleted T cells, or PBMCs.

This clone has a single count. The germline CDR1 and CDR2 sequences are SGHVS and FQNEAQ. V was clipped by 4 bases and J by 6 bases, with 10 bases between them. CDR3 size: 12 residues. Using immunoSEQ multiplex PCR, the repertoire was profiled, and TCRdb retains in-frame clones only, with some absent. Among approximately 140,000 clones listed, approximately 90% were seen once. The rearrangement links TRBV7-8 to TRBJ2-7; TRBD2 is a possible D gene (6 bases). Sequences were obtained from peripheral blood. This TCR derives from a man aged 50 or older with active or convalescent COVID-19. In DNA, the CDR3 is TGTGCCAGCAGCTCGCCGGGAGCCGAGCAGTACTTC. It codes for CASSSPGAEQYF. Full variable domain (missing parts from reference TRBV7-8 and TRBJ2-7): GAGVSQSPRYKVAKRGQDVALRCDPISGHVSLFWYQQALGQGPEFLTYFQNEAQLDKSGLPSDRFFAERPEGSVSTLKIQRTQQEDSAVYLCASSSPGAEQYFGPGTRLTVT.